This T cell receptor (beta chain) was identified during a study of identical twins. General study results and limits: Cord blood beta clonotypes present at high abundance carried fewer insertions; no such pattern appeared in memory repertoires.

TCRdb processed the 5' RACE reads anew with MiXCR; each CDR3 protein has one entry. Of some 790,000 distinct CDR3 sequences in the sample, over 15% were seen once. A remark on this clonotype: Its antigen remains unidentified.

Germline V gives CDR1 SGHTA, CDR2 FQGNSA. V was cut by 3 bases and J by 2 bases, with 13 bases left in between. The CDR3 runs to 16 residues. The same sample was also studied in work on T cells expressing NK-cell markers.

This receptor was taken from a woman aged 18-29 years in good health. Sequenced: PBMCs. V and J are TRBV7-2 and TRBJ2-2; D may match TRBD1 or TRBD2 (5 bases each). The CDR3: CASSLTGTVNTGELFF. DNA for the CDR3: TGTGCCAGCAGCTTGACCGGGACGGTAAACACCGGGGAGCTGTTTTTT.